The 27 T cell receptor beta chains below come from one sample, sequenced in a study of identical twins. Using its own MiXCR run on the 5' RACE reads, TCRdb lists one record per CDR3 protein. The data contain approximately 230,000 distinct CDR3 sequences, over 11% of them singletons. The sequencing input was memory (CD45RO+) T cells sorted from blood. These receptor sequences come from a young woman in good health.

The chain links TRBV4-1 to TRBJ1-4, with D tentatively TRBD1 (6 bases). The V gene lost 1 base and the J gene lost 6 bases, with 12 bases spanning the gap. This CDR3 has 15 amino acids. Germline values: CDR1 MGHRA, CDR2 YSYEKL. The CDR3 spells CASSQAAGEDEKLFF. The CDR3 bases are TGCGCCAGCAGCCAAGCGGCAGGGGAAGATGAAAAACTGTTTTTT.

Only a few counts were recorded for this clonotype. The chain carries TRBV20-1 and TRBJ2-7, with D possibly being TRBD2 (6 bases). Trimming cost V 3 bases and J 4 bases, with 13 bases left between them. CDR3 length equals 13 residues. CDR1 and CDR2 from the germline V gene are DFQATT and SNEGSKA (reference sequence). The CDR3 spells CSARTGGLYEQYF. As DNA, the CDR3 is TGCAGTGCTAGGACCGGAGGGCTTTACGAGCAGTACTTC.

CDR3 coding DNA: TGTGCCAGCAGCACGGAGGGAACTAGCGGGACCATTCCGCAGTTCTTC. This translates into CASSTEGTSGTIPQFF. The V gene is TRBV7-2, the J gene TRBJ2-1; 10 bases map to TRBD2. Germline assignment: CDR1 SGHTA and CDR2 FQGNSA. Unmatched junction bases numbered 16, after V lost 5 bases and J lost 12 bases. This CDR3 comprises 16 residues.

This clonotype showed up many times. The V and J genes are TRBV5-1 and TRBJ1-2; D might be TRBD1 (6 bases). This CDR3 is built from 14 residues. The germline V gene has CDR1 SGHRS and CDR2 YFSETQ. Trimming removed 4 bases at V and 3 bases at J, with 13 bases between. The CDR3 DNA reads TGCGCCAGCAGCGACATAGCAGGGGACTATGGCTACACCTTC. Translating gives CASSDIAGDYGYTF. The full variable domain, in which reference TRBV5-1 and TRBJ1-2 provide the parts outside the CDR3, is KAGVTQTPRYLIKTRGQQVTLSCSPISGHRSVSWYQQTPGQGLQFLFEYFSETQRNKGNFPGRFSGRQFSNSRSEMNVSTLELGDSALYLCASSDIAGDYGYTFGSGTRLTVV.

The gene calls are TRBV9 and TRBJ2-3, with D possibly TRBD2 on 5 matching bases. Germline V gene sequence: CDR1 SGDLS, CDR2 YYNGEE. CDR3 length equals 15 residues. The ends were cut back, 4 bases at V and 4 bases at J, with 16 bases in the middle. CDR3: CASSKRAPGSDTQYF. The CDR3 DNA reads as TGTGCCAGCAGCAAACGAGCGCCGGGGTCAGATACGCAGTATTTT.

This clonotype occurred a few times. V gene TRBV5-5 combines with J gene TRBJ1-3, with a possible D match to TRBD1 (5 bases). CDR3 length: 15 amino acids. The ends were cut back, 4 bases at V and 9 bases at J, with 20 bases in the middle. Per germline, CDR1 SGHKS and CDR2 YYEKEE (reference sequence). DNA for the CDR3: TGTGCCAGCAGCCTGACAGCTAGGTCTAGTGGCACCATATATTTT. Translating gives CASSLTARSSGTIYF.

There are many counts of this clonotype. The chain recombines TRBV10-3 with TRBJ1-2; 11 bases are shared with TRBD1. The CDR3 length is 18 residues. From germline, CDR1 is ENHRY and CDR2 SYGVKD. V lost 3 bases, J lost 2 bases, and 11 bases stayed unmatched. In DNA, the CDR3 is TGTGCCATCAGTGAAATTGGGGACAGGGGGTCAGGAAACTATGGCTACACCTTC. Translated, it gives CAISEIGDRGSGNYGYTF.

The chain employs TRBV12-5 and TRBJ1-1; D gene uncertain. The V and J ends lost 3 bases and 5 bases respectively, with 10 bases between them. The germline gives CDR1 LGHNT, CDR2 FRNRAP. The CDR3 covers 13 residues. The CDR3 DNA follows: TGTGCTAGTGGTTTCGGTGGGAGGACTGAAGCTTTCTTT. This codes for CASGFGGRTEAFF.

J is TRBJ2-1 and V is TRBV14; D might be TRBD2 (6 bases). V was shortened by 4 bases and J by 4 bases, with 14 bases between the two germline ends. The germline V gene has CDR1 SGHDN and CDR2 FVKESK. The CDR3 sequence is 15 residues long. The CDR3 DNA follows: TGTGCCAGCAGCCCCCGGGGTGGGACTTACAATGAGCAGTTCTTC. Amino acid sequence: CASSPRGGTYNEQFF.

The chain links TRBV5-1 to TRBJ1-1, with D possibly matching TRBD1 (5 bases). The germline CDR1 and CDR2 sequences are SGHRS and YFSETQ. With 4 bases removed from V and 8 bases from J, the gap between germline ends came to 18 bases. The CDR3 runs to 14 residues. CDR3 DNA: TGCGCCAGCAGCCGTCCGGGGGGACTGATCGAAGCTTTCTTT. Translated: CASSRPGGLIEAFF.

The chain links TRBV6-2 or TRBV6-3 to TRBJ2-3; 8 bases fit TRBD2. Germline V CDR1 and CDR2: MNHEY, SVGEGT. J was trimmed by 3 bases and V by 5 bases; bases with no gene match: 4. There are 14 residues in the CDR3. The CDR3, as DNA: TGTGCCAGCAGTCGTGGCGGGAGGACAGATACGCAGTATTTT. Its protein is CASSRGGRTDTQYF.

Ten or more counts support this clonotype. V gene TRBV7-9 combines with J gene TRBJ1-2; TRBD1 is a possible D gene (5 bases). Trimming cost V 3 bases and J 13 bases, with 12 bases left between them. The germline CDR1 and CDR2 sequences are SEHNR and FQNEAQ (reference sequence). The length of the CDR3 is 11 residues. CDR3 sequence reads: CASSFSGPPTF. CDR3 DNA: TGTGCCAGCAGCTTTTCAGGGCCGCCCACCTTC.

This clonotype has a count of ten or more. The V and J genes are TRBV7-7 and TRBJ2-2; TRBD2 agrees at 12 bases. Germline loops: CDR1 SSHAT, CDR2 FNYEAQ (reference sequence). V gave up 5 bases and J gave up 4 bases; unmatched junction bases: 5. The CDR3 runs to 16 residues. The CDR3 DNA sequence: TGTGCCAGCAGCCCGATACTAGCGGGAGGCACCGGGGAGCTGTTTTTT. As protein: CASSPILAGGTGELFF. Using reference TRBV7-7 and TRBJ2-2 for the parts outside the CDR3, the full variable domain is GAGVSQSPRYKVTKRGQDVTLRCDPISSHATLYWYQQALGQGPEFLTYFNYEAQPDKSGLPSDRFSAERPEGSISTLTIQRTEQRDSAMYRCASSPILAGGTGELFFGEGSRLTVL.

The gene calls are TRBV6-1 and TRBJ2-5, with TRBD2 matching over 7 bases. The length of the CDR3 is 13 residues. The germline V gene encodes CDR1 MNHNS and CDR2 SASEGT. J gave up 5 bases and V 5 bases, and 5 bases lay outside the gene matches. In nucleotides, the CDR3 is TGTGCCAGCAGTAGCGGGATATCGGAGACCCAGTACTTC. Its protein product is CASSSGISETQYF.

The chain links TRBV29-1 to TRBJ1-1; D is possibly TRBD1 (5 bases). This CDR3 contains 10 residues. Germline CDR1 SQVTM, CDR2 ANQGSEA. V was pared by 6 bases and J by 7 bases, with 9 bases between. CDR3 region: CSVQTVEAFF. CDR3 DNA: TGCAGCGTCCAGACAGTTGAAGCTTTCTTT.

This clonotype was seen more than once but under ten times. This chain connects TRBV30 to TRBJ1-1; D uncertain. V lost 2 bases to trimming and J lost 7 bases, with 14 bases between them. The CDR3 contains 13 residues. CDR1 and CDR2 from the germline V gene are GTSNPN and SVGIG (reference sequence). The CDR3 nucleotides are TGTGCCTGGAGTTTTAATAGCATGTTTGAAGCTTTCTTT. Amino acid sequence: CAWSFNSMFEAFF.

This clonotype was recorded at least ten times. A junction end diverges from the germline sequence, so it may reflect a read error. The genes are TRBV3-1 and TRBJ2-7; weak D call: TRBD2 (6 bases). Germline CDR1 LGHDT, CDR2 YNNKEL (reference sequence). The CDR3 has 12 amino acids. The CDR3 DNA sequence: TGTGCCAGCAACCAAGGAGGGGACGAGCAGTACTTC. This encodes CASNQGGDEQYF.

In its sample, this clonotype was seen a few times. The CDR3: CASRQQGFVPYEQYF. The CDR3 DNA is TGTGCCAGCAGGCAACAGGGCTTCGTTCCCTACGAGCAGTACTTC. This chain links TRBV7-9 with TRBJ2-7; D might be TRBD1 (6 bases). Germline assignment: CDR1 SEHNR and CDR2 FQNEAQ (reference sequence). The CDR3 is 15 amino acids. V was trimmed by 6 bases and J by 2 bases, leaving 17 bases between them. Drawing the rest from reference TRBV7-9 and TRBJ2-7, the complete variable domain is DTGVSQNPRHKITKRGQNVTFRCDPISEHNRLYWYRQTLGQGPEFLTYFQNEAQLEKSRLLSDRFSAERPKGSFSTLEIQRTEQGDSAMYLCASRQQGFVPYEQYFGPGTRLTVT.

This clonotype was seen ten or more times. The chain links TRBV6-5 to TRBJ1-4; maybe TRBD1 (6 bases). V shed 0 bases and J shed 8 bases, with 10 bases lying between them. Germline values: CDR1 MNHEY, CDR2 SVGAGI. This CDR3 comprises 14 residues. The CDR3 bases are TGTGCCAGCAGTTACTCGCACAGGGCAGAAAAACTGTTTTTT. This encodes CASSYSHRAEKLFF.

The chain couples TRBV12-3 or TRBV12-4 to TRBJ1-1; no reliable D call. The CDR3 consists of 12 residues. Trimming cost V 3 bases and J 7 bases, with 9 bases left between them. CDR3 DNA sequence: TGTGCCAGCAGTTTCTCTCGAATTGAAGCTTTCTTT. Residues: CASSFSRIEAFF.

This clonotype turned up a few times. The chain has TRBV4-3 and TRBJ1-1; possibly TRBD1 for D (6 bases). The ends were cut back, 0 bases at V and 5 bases at J, with 13 bases in the middle. CDR3 length equals 15 residues. Germline V gives CDR1 LGHNA, CDR2 YSLEER. The CDR3 loop is CASSQDYRVGTEAFF. In DNA form, the CDR3 reads TGCGCCAGCAGCCAAGACTACAGGGTAGGGACTGAAGCTTTCTTT.

This clonotype was seen more than once but under ten times. The gene calls are TRBV7-9 and TRBJ1-6; unclear D gene. From germline, CDR1 is SEHNR and CDR2 FQNEAQ (reference sequence). This CDR3 spans 13 amino acids. V dropped 1 base and J dropped 10 bases, with 8 bases sitting between them. The CDR3 bases are TGTGCCAGCAGCTTAGAGGCGGAATCACCCCTCCACTTT. As protein: CASSLEAESPLHF. The full variable domain, with the rest looked up from reference TRBV7-9 and TRBJ1-6, is DTGVSQNPRHKITKRGQNVTFRCDPISEHNRLYWYRQTLGQGPEFLTYFQNEAQLEKSRLLSDRFSAERPKGSFSTLEIQRTEQGDSAMYLCASSLEAESPLHFGNGTRLTVT.

This clonotype was found a few times. The chain links TRBV3-1 to TRBJ1-1; D not resolved. Germline CDR1 and CDR2: LGHDT and YNNKEL (reference sequence). The ends were cut back, 3 bases at V and 10 bases at J, with 9 bases in the middle. The CDR3 has 11 residues. CDR3 DNA: TGTGCCAGCAGCCATGCGGAGGGAGCTTTCTTT. Amino acids: CASSHAEGAFF. The full variable domain, its missing parts supplied by reference TRBV3-1 and TRBJ1-1, is DTAVSQTPKYLVTQMGNDKSIKCEQNLGHDTMYWYKQDSKKFLKIMFSYNNKELIINETVPNRFSPKSPDKAHLNLHINSLELGDSAVYFCASSHAEGAFFGQGTRLTVV.

The chain recombines TRBV6-6 with TRBJ1-1, with no clear D. CDR1 MNHNY and CDR2 SVGAGI come from the germline V gene (reference sequence). CDR3 length: 11 residues. V lost 7 bases and J lost 4, with 7 bases in between. The DNA for the CDR3 is TGTGCCAGCATACGAGGCACTGAAGCTTTCTTT. Translation: CASIRGTEAFF.

The chain couples TRBV11-2 to TRBJ2-4, with D perhaps given as TRBD1 or TRBD2 (5 bases each). V dropped 0 bases and J dropped 7 bases, with 19 bases sitting between them. Looked up from germline, CDR1 is SGHAT and CDR2 is FQNNGV. This CDR3 region has 17 residues. The DNA for the CDR3 is TGTGCCAGCAGCTTAGAATTCGCGAGGGGCGCAAGGAACATTCAGTACTTC. This encodes CASSLEFARGARNIQYF.

This clonotype appeared a few times. The chain recombines TRBV27 with TRBJ2-7; D is tentatively TRBD1 or TRBD2 (6 bases each). The CDR3 is made up of 15 amino acids. Germline V gene sequence: CDR1 MNHEY, CDR2 SMNVEV (reference sequence). V was shortened by 0 bases and J by 2 bases, with 11 bases between the two germline ends. As DNA, the CDR3 is TGTGCCAGCAGTTTATCAACCGGGGGCGCCTACGAGCAGTACTTC. This translates into CASSLSTGGAYEQYF.

The sample holds a few counts of this clonotype. The chain employs TRBV6-1 and TRBJ2-7; 12 bases match TRBD2. The junction had 13 bases not matched to a gene; V was cut back by 6 bases and J by 4 bases. Germline V gives CDR1 MNHNS, CDR2 SASEGT. The CDR3 has 17 amino acids. CDR3 amino acids: CASSSGAPGLAGYEQYF. The DNA of the CDR3 is TGTGCCAGCAGCAGCGGAGCGCCGGGACTAGCGGGTTACGAGCAGTACTTC.